These 30 T cell receptor beta chains share one sample of origin, sequenced in a study of T cell changes during pregnancy in multiple sclerosis. The assay was immunoSEQ multiplex PCR, and TCRdb's table has in-frame clones only and misses some. The sample has some 96,000 clones, approximately 92% seen once; the top ten hold around 1.8%. The sample consisted of peripheral blood, taken after pregnancy. The source is a female donor with multiple sclerosis, enrolled in a pregnancy study.

This chain uses TRBV28 with TRBJ1-5; 7 bases agree with TRBD1. The CDR3 sequence is 16 residues long. Germline CDR1 is MDHEN and CDR2 is SYDVKM. Unmatched junction bases numbered 11, after V lost 3 bases and J lost 6 bases. CDR3 in amino acids: CASSFERGGYSQPQHF. The CDR3 bases are TGTGCCAGCAGTTTCGAACGAGGGGGCTACAGTCAGCCCCAGCATTTT.

There are a few counts of this clone. The CDR3 here is CASSPPQGVYGYTF. As DNA, the CDR3 is TGTGCCAGCAGCCCCCCACAGGGTGTCTATGGCTACACCTTC. The chain combines TRBV28 with TRBJ1-2, with TRBD1 as a possible D gene (6 bases). The CDR3 consists of 14 residues. With 6 bases removed from V and 4 bases from J, the gap between germline ends came to 15 bases. Looked up from germline, CDR1 is MDHEN and CDR2 is SYDVKM.

The chain carries TRBV7-9 and TRBJ2-5, with 7 bases fitting TRBD2. CDR3 length: 18 residues. V was clipped by 7 bases and J by 2 bases; unmatched bases: 19. Germline CDR1 and CDR2: SEHNR and FQNEAQ (reference sequence). DNA of the CDR3: TGTGCCAGCAAGAGGACTAGTGGCTTGGTATGGATTCAAGAGACCCAGTACTTC. Translation gives CASKRTSGLVWIQETQYF.

The V and J genes are TRBV28 and TRBJ1-2; D is undetermined. This CDR3 region has 13 residues. V shed 3 bases and J shed 6 bases, with 11 bases lying between them. Germline loops: CDR1 MDHEN, CDR2 SYDVKM. CDR3 DNA sequence: TGTGCCAGCAGTTTCCGGGTTATGGATGGCTACACCTTC. Amino acid sequence: CASSFRVMDGYTF.

This clone was observed a handful of times. This chain links TRBV6-5 with TRBJ2-2; 10 positions agree with TRBD2. The CDR3 contains 15 residues. The junction had 5 bases not matched to a gene; V was cut back by 6 bases and J by 4 bases. CDR1 is MNHEY, CDR2 SVGAGI, per germline. CDR3 amino acids: CASSPGTSVTGELFF. The CDR3 nucleotides are TGTGCCAGCAGCCCCGGGACTAGCGTCACCGGGGAGCTGTTTTTT.

The V and J genes are TRBV25-1 and TRBJ1-4; 9 bases are shared with TRBD1. CDR1 is MGHDK and CDR2 is SYGVNS in the germline V gene. This CDR3 comprises 13 residues. V lost 8 bases, J lost 5 bases, and 3 bases stayed unmatched. CDR3 in DNA: TGTGCCAGCGGGGGACAGGGAAATGAAAAACTGTTTTTT. This gives the protein CASGGQGNEKLFF.

The chain joins TRBV29-1 to TRBJ1-2; 9 positions agree with TRBD1. V dropped 6 bases and J dropped 8; count of bases not matched to a gene: 7. The CDR3 totals 12 residues. Germline CDR1 is SQVTM and CDR2 is ANQGSEA. The CDR3 sequence: CSVSSGTGGYTF. In DNA, the CDR3 is TGCAGCGTATCCTCCGGGACAGGGGGCTACACCTTC.

This clone was seen just once. One end of the junction varies from germline; a read error may be responsible. The gene calls are TRBV6-1 and TRBJ1-1; 8 bases agree with TRBD1. CDR1 MNHNS and CDR2 SASEGT come from the germline V gene. The CDR3 spans 13 residues. The CDR3 DNA sequence: TGTGCCAGCCGTGACAGGGGAAACACTGAAGCTTTCTTT. Protein product: CASRDRGNTEAFF.

This sequence joins TRBV5-6 and TRBJ2-2; D unresolved. This CDR3 comprises 14 residues. V was pared by 1 base and J by 2 bases, with 6 bases between. Germline lookup yields CDR1 SGHDT and CDR2 YYEEEE. CDR3 sequence: CASSLSLNTGELFF. For the CDR3, the DNA is TGTGCCAGCAGCTTGAGCCTTAACACCGGGGAGCTGTTTTTT.

V usage is TRBV28 and J usage is TRBJ2-7; tentatively, D is TRBD1 (5 bases). The CDR3 totals 16 residues. Germline V gene sequence: CDR1 MDHEN, CDR2 SYDVKM. V was cut by 5 bases and J by 3 bases, with 20 bases left in between. The CDR3 protein is CASSLGAWSFLYEQYF. The CDR3 DNA follows: TGTGCCAGCAGTCTAGGGGCTTGGAGTTTCCTCTACGAGCAGTACTTC.

J is TRBJ2-7 and V is TRBV28, with TRBD2 matching over 10 bases. J was trimmed by 1 base and V by 3 bases; bases with no gene match: 9. Per the germline V gene, CDR1 is MDHEN and CDR2 is SYDVKM. The CDR3 spans 17 residues. As DNA, the CDR3 is TGTGCCAGCAGTTTGGAACCGGGACTAGCGCCATCCTACGAGCAGTACTTC. Its protein product is CASSLEPGLAPSYEQYF.

J is TRBJ1-2 and V is TRBV5-6, with 7 bases fitting TRBD1. Germline CDR1 and CDR2: SGHDT and YYEEEE. The CDR3 covers 13 residues. Losses at the gene ends were 9 bases for V and 1 base for J; bases not matched to a gene: 6. For the CDR3, the DNA is TGTGCCACGACAGGGCAGGGTAACTATGGCTACACCTTC. It is translated as CATTGQGNYGYTF.

V and J are TRBV6-5 and TRBJ2-2; 8 bases are a match to TRBD1. The CDR3 runs 15 residues. V lost 1 base to trimming and J lost 3 bases; unmatched junction nucleotides: 1. Germline loops: CDR1 MNHEY, CDR2 SVGAGI. CDR3 sequence (DNA): TGTGCCAGCAGTTACTGGGGACAGGACACCGGGGAGCTGTTTTTT. This codes for CASSYWGQDTGELFF.

The count of this clone is one. CDR3: CASRGQENQPQHF. The CDR3 DNA reads TGTGCCAGCAGAGGACAGGAGAATCAGCCCCAGCATTTT. V and J are TRBV28 and TRBJ1-5, with 7 bases matching TRBD1. Trimming removed 6 bases from V and 4 bases from J; junction bases left unmatched: 3. The germline gives CDR1 MDHEN, CDR2 SYDVKM. The CDR3 extends over 13 amino acids.

This chain joins TRBV10-2 and TRBJ2-1; TRBD2 agrees at 11 bases. CDR1 and CDR2 from the germline V gene are WSHSY and SAAADI. CDR3 length: 14 residues. The J segment lost 4 bases and the V segment lost 8 bases, leaving 4 bases of the junction unmatched. CDR3 residues: CASGLAGGYNEQFF. In nucleotides, the CDR3 is TGCGCCAGCGGTCTAGCGGGAGGTTACAATGAGCAGTTCTTC.

This clone occurred once. This chain joins TRBV19 and TRBJ2-5, with 7 nucleotides matching TRBD1. The CDR3 contains 15 residues. V lost 6 bases and J lost 2; bases outside the gene matches: 9. Germline CDR1 reads LNHDA; CDR2 reads SQIVND (reference sequence). The chain's CDR3 is CASRQRGTAQETQYF. In nucleotides, the CDR3 is TGTGCCAGTAGACAAAGGGGGACAGCTCAAGAGACCCAGTACTTC. Based on the CDR3 plus reference TRBV19 and TRBJ2-5, the full variable domain is DGGITQSPKYLFRKEGQNVTLSCEQNLNHDAMYWYRQDPGQGLRLIYYSQIVNDFQKGDIAEGYSVSREKKESFPLTVTSAQKNPTAFYLCASRQRGTAQETQYFGPGTRLLVL.

The chain links TRBV5-1 to TRBJ2-3, with 9 bases aligning to TRBD2. V gave up 2 bases and J gave up 2 bases; unmatched junction bases: 6. CDR1 is SGHRS and CDR2 is YFSETQ in the germline V gene. The CDR3 has 16 residues. CDR3 DNA sequence: TGCGCCAGCAGCTTAAGATCGGGACTAGCCACAGATACGCAGTATTTT. Translating gives CASSLRSGLATDTQYF. The complete variable domain, with remaining parts taken from reference TRBV5-1 and TRBJ2-3, reads KAGVTQTPRYLIKTRGQQVTLSCSPISGHRSVSWYQQTPGQGLQFLFEYFSETQRNKGNFPGRFSGRQFSNSRSEMNVSTLELGDSALYLCASSLRSGLATDTQYFGPGTRLTVL.

This chain uses TRBV9 with TRBJ2-1, with D possibly matching TRBD2 (5 bases). CDR1 and CDR2 from the germline V gene are SGDLS and YYNGEE. With 3 bases removed from V and 0 bases from J, the gap between germline ends came to 10 bases. The CDR3 is made up of 15 amino acids. CDR3 nucleotide sequence: TGTGCCAGCAGCGGGACTCCCAGCTCCTACAATGAGCAGTTCTTC. Its translation: CASSGTPSSYNEQFF.

This clone was seen once. The rearrangement uses TRBV4-3 and TRBJ1-4; perhaps TRBD1 as D (5 bases). The CDR3 runs to 15 residues. Between the trimmed V and J ends, which lost 1 base and 5 bases, there was a span of 11 bases. Germline CDR1 LGHNA, CDR2 YSLEER. In nucleotides, the CDR3 is TGCGCCAGCAGCCAAGCCGGGACTGTAAATGAAAAACTGTTTTTT. Protein: CASSQAGTVNEKLFF.

J is TRBJ2-1 and V is TRBV6-6; 11 nucleotides align to TRBD2. There are 14 residues in the CDR3. V gave up 10 bases and J gave up 6 bases; unmatched junction bases: 8. The germline CDR1 and CDR2 sequences are MNHNY and SVGAGI (reference sequence). The CDR3 region is CATSFSGRANEQFF. The DNA of the CDR3 is TGTGCCACCTCGTTTAGCGGGAGGGCCAATGAGCAGTTCTTC.

The chain uses TRBV30 and TRBJ1-2; unclear D gene. Germline assignment: CDR1 GTSNPN and CDR2 SVGIG (reference sequence). CDR3 size: 15 residues. V lost 0 bases, J lost 3 bases, and 14 bases lay in between. The CDR3 sequence: CAWSVVGKRDYGYTF. In nucleotides, the CDR3 is TGTGCCTGGAGTGTAGTTGGAAAACGGGACTATGGCTACACCTTC.

This chain joins TRBV30 and TRBJ1-1; D is unclear. In germline, CDR1 is GTSNPN, CDR2 SVGIG (reference sequence). Trimming pared 2 bases from V and 1 base from J, leaving 8 bases between. This CDR3 has 13 amino acids. In DNA, the CDR3 is TGTGCCTGGAGTCGGGCGGGGAACACTGAAGCTTTCTTT. The encoded protein is CAWSRAGNTEAFF.

The rearrangement joins TRBV7-2 to TRBJ2-1; 15 bases map to TRBD2. With V trimmed by 5 bases and J by 6 bases, 2 bases remained unmatched. Germline V lookup: CDR1 SGHTA, CDR2 FQGNSA. The CDR3 runs 15 residues. In DNA form, the CDR3 reads TGTGCCAGCAGCCCGGGACTAGCGGGGGGCAATGAGCAGTTCTTC. Its protein product is CASSPGLAGGNEQFF.

The chain employs TRBV27 and TRBJ2-7; 14 positions agree with TRBD2. This CDR3 spans 17 amino acids. V was clipped by 5 bases and J by 6 bases; unmatched bases: 12. CDR1 MNHEY and CDR2 SMNVEV come from the germline V gene (reference sequence). CDR3 in amino acids: CASSLHRLAGGPGEQYF. The CDR3 nucleotides are TGTGCCAGCAGTCTCCACCGACTAGCGGGAGGGCCGGGCGAGCAGTACTTC.

The chain employs TRBV6-5 and TRBJ1-1; D perhaps matches TRBD1 (6 bases). The CDR3 consists of 14 residues. Trimming took 2 bases from V and 1 from J, leaving 8 bases between them. Germline-derived CDR1 and CDR2 are MNHEY and SVGAGI. CDR3 bases: TGTGCCAGCAGTTACCCCAGGGGGAACACTGAAGCTTTCTTT. Translation: CASSYPRGNTEAFF.

The J gene is TRBJ1-2, the V gene TRBV11-2; 8 bases map to TRBD1. The CDR3 extends over 15 amino acids. Losses at the gene ends were 5 bases for V and 2 bases for J; bases not matched to a gene: 7. In germline, CDR1 is SGHAT, CDR2 FQNNGV. CDR3 coding DNA: TGTGCCAGCAGCCCAACAGGGGGTTCAAACTATGGCTACACCTTC. Translation: CASSPTGGSNYGYTF.

The rearrangement uses TRBV9 and TRBJ2-1, with TRBD2 matching over 7 bases. Germline assignment: CDR1 SGDLS and CDR2 YYNGEE. Trimming took 4 bases from V and 7 from J; bases not matched to a gene: 8. The CDR3 length is 14 residues. The CDR3 here is CASSPQLAPNEQFF. CDR3 DNA sequence: TGTGCCAGCAGCCCCCAACTAGCGCCTAATGAGCAGTTCTTC.

This sequence joins TRBV11-3 and TRBJ2-7, with D perhaps matching TRBD2 (5 bases). Germline V gene lookup returns CDR1 SGHNT and CDR2 YENEEA. This CDR3 region has 14 residues. Trimming shortened V by 3 bases and J by 2 bases, and 11 bases separated the two germline ends. The CDR3 nucleotides are TGTGCCAGCAGCTTTTCGGGAACCCCCTACGAGCAGTACTTC. Encoded protein: CASSFSGTPYEQYF.

The chain has TRBV7-9 and TRBJ1-2; weak D call: TRBD1 (5 bases). V lost 1 base to trimming and J lost 4 bases, with 7 bases between them. Germline CDR1 SEHNR, CDR2 FQNEAQ (reference sequence). The CDR3 has 13 residues. DNA of the CDR3: TGTGCCAGCAGCTTAGGGGGCAGCTATGGCTACACCTTC. Protein sequence: CASSLGGSYGYTF.

V usage is TRBV5-6 and J usage is TRBJ2-7, with a tentative D call TRBD2 (6 bases). V lost 6 bases and J lost 0, with 19 bases in between. Per the germline V gene, CDR1 is SGHDT and CDR2 is YYEEEE. This CDR3 spans 16 amino acids. The CDR3 DNA reads TGTGCCAGCACCTTTAGAGGGTTGCGGGGCTCCTACGAGCAGTACTTC. Its protein product is CASTFRGLRGSYEQYF.